Shown below are 22 T cell receptor beta chains from a single sample sequenced in a study of blood T cell repertoires in COVID-19. The repertoire was sequenced with immunoSEQ multiplex PCR; TCRdb's copy has only in-frame clones and lacks some. The table records roughly 390,000 clones, less than 85% of them present only once. The sequenced material came from peripheral blood. The source of these receptors is a woman under 30 with acute or convalescent COVID-19.

V gene TRBV5-1 combines with J gene TRBJ1-2; unclear D gene. The CDR3 length is 14 residues. Germline CDR1 is SGHRS and CDR2 is YFSETQ. V was trimmed by 2 bases and J by 2 bases, leaving 10 bases between them. The CDR3 sequence: CASSLRDLNYGYTF. CDR3 DNA: TGCGCCAGCAGCTTACGGGATCTAAACTATGGCTACACCTTC.

This chain uses TRBV19 with TRBJ1-4; 7 nucleotides align to TRBD1. The CDR3 totals 15 residues. The germline gives CDR1 LNHDA, CDR2 SQIVND (reference sequence). V lost 3 bases and J lost 2; bases outside the gene matches: 3. CDR3: CASSMTGSTNEKLFF. CDR3 sequence (DNA): TGTGCCAGTAGTATGACAGGGAGCACTAATGAAAAACTGTTTTTT.

The J gene is TRBJ2-1, the V gene TRBV4-1; 12 bases match TRBD2. Germline CDR1 MGHRA, CDR2 YSYEKL. CDR3 size: 17 residues. V dropped 4 bases and J dropped 4; count of bases not matched to a gene: 8. CDR3 in DNA: TGCGCCAGCAGCCTGCAGACTAGCGGGAGTAAATACAATGAGCAGTTCTTC. Translated: CASSLQTSGSKYNEQFF.

The chain uses TRBV6-2 or TRBV6-3 and TRBJ1-2; unclear D gene. The CDR3 runs 16 residues. The V gene lost 5 bases and the J gene lost 0 bases, with 16 bases spanning the gap. CDR1 is MNHEY and CDR2 is SVGEGT in the germline V gene. The CDR3 region is CASSALREIANYGYTF. The CDR3, as DNA: TGTGCCAGCAGTGCCCTCCGCGAGATAGCTAACTATGGCTACACCTTC.

This chain connects TRBV27 to TRBJ2-3; 8 nucleotides align to TRBD2. V was pared by 5 bases and J by 3 bases, with 7 bases of the junction left unmatched. The germline gives CDR1 MNHEY, CDR2 SMNVEV (reference sequence). This CDR3 spans 15 amino acids. The chain's CDR3 is CASSDLAGLTDTQYF. Written as DNA, the CDR3 is TGTGCCAGCAGTGACCTAGCGGGTTTGACAGATACGCAGTATTTT.

The sample holds one count of this clone. The chain couples TRBV5-8 to TRBJ2-5, with D unresolved. This CDR3 comprises 12 residues. The germline V and J ends were trimmed by 7 bases and 5 bases, with 12 bases remaining between them. CDR1 and CDR2 (germline): SGHTS, YDEGEE. The CDR3 DNA sequence: TGTGCCAGCGCCGCTACCTCGGAGACCCAGTACTTC. Its protein is CASAATSETQYF.

The chain couples TRBV10-3 to TRBJ2-2; D unresolved. This CDR3 has 13 amino acids. From germline, CDR1 is ENHRY and CDR2 SYGVKD. Trimming shortened V by 7 bases and J by 5 bases, and 11 bases separated the two germline ends. The CDR3 region is CAIKAGPTGELFF. In nucleotides, the CDR3 is TGTGCCATCAAGGCAGGCCCGACCGGGGAGCTGTTTTTT.

The V call is TRBV29-1, the J call TRBJ1-3; TRBD1 might be the D (6 bases). The CDR3 contains 14 residues. Germline V gene data show CDR1 as SQVTM and CDR2 as ANQGSEA. With 3 bases removed from V and 0 bases from J, the gap between germline ends came to 9 bases. DNA for the CDR3: TGCAGCGTTGAGGGACAACTCTCTGGAAACACCATATATTTT. This translates into CSVEGQLSGNTIYF.

J is TRBJ2-1 and V is TRBV9; possibly TRBD1 for D (6 bases). The CDR3 loop spans 14 amino acids. Trimming removed 5 bases from V and 3 bases from J, with 12 bases in between. The germline V gene encodes CDR1 SGDLS and CDR2 YYNGEE. The CDR3 reads CASSKGQLYNEQFF. Here the CDR3 DNA reads TGTGCCAGCAGTAAGGGACAACTCTACAATGAGCAGTTCTTC.

This chain links TRBV6-5 with TRBJ1-5, with D perhaps matching TRBD1 (5 bases). Trimming left V 2 bases short and J 2 bases short, with 10 bases between. Germline lookup yields CDR1 MNHEY and CDR2 SVGAGI. The CDR3 totals 15 residues. DNA of the CDR3: TGTGCCAGCAGTTACCAGTGGGGGGGCAATCAGCCCCAGCATTTT. As protein: CASSYQWGGNQPQHF.

The chain is built from TRBV5-6 and TRBJ1-2, with D unclear. The CDR3 length is 14 residues. V lost 0 bases and J 0 bases, leaving 6 bases between the germline ends. In germline, CDR1 is SGHDT, CDR2 YYEEEE. CDR3 nucleotides: TGTGCCAGCAGCTTGGACGGTTCTAACTATGGCTACACCTTC. Translating gives CASSLDGSNYGYTF.

The chain links TRBV5-1 to TRBJ1-1; D unresolved. The V gene lost 6 bases and the J gene lost 5 bases, with 17 bases spanning the gap. CDR3 length equals 14 residues. Germline V gene lookup returns CDR1 SGHRS and CDR2 YFSETQ. CDR3 residues: CASTTSGSTTEAFF. CDR3 in DNA: TGCGCCAGCACCACTTCCGGTTCGACAACTGAAGCTTTCTTT.

The count of this clone is one. This sequence joins TRBV4-2 and TRBJ2-1; 7 positions agree with TRBD2. V lost 1 base to trimming and J lost 8 bases; unmatched junction nucleotides: 11. Germline values: CDR1 LGHNA, CDR2 YNFKEQ. This CDR3 is 16 amino acids long. CDR3 sequence reads: CASSQGRGGGRDEQFF. The DNA of the CDR3 is TGTGCCAGCAGCCAAGGAAGGGGTGGCGGGAGAGATGAGCAGTTCTTC.

The chain has TRBV6-5 and TRBJ2-1, with TRBD2 as a possible D gene (5 bases). CDR1 and CDR2 from the germline V gene are MNHEY and SVGAGI. CDR3 length equals 13 residues. The V end was cut by 11 bases, the J end by 0 bases, with 11 bases between. In DNA, the CDR3 is TGTGCCTCCGGGGTTCACTCCTACAATGAGCAGTTCTTC. This sequence encodes CASGVHSYNEQFF.

This clone was observed once. V and J are TRBV6-1 and TRBJ2-1, with TRBD1 matching 8 bases. The ends lost 3 bases at V and 3 bases at J; junction bases unmatched: 4. The CDR3 runs 15 residues. Germline-derived CDR1 and CDR2 are MNHNS and SASEGT. In nucleotides, the CDR3 is TGTGCCAGCAGTGACGCAGGGGGCAGCTACAATGAGCAGTTCTTC. Its translation is CASSDAGGSYNEQFF.

In its sample, this clone was seen once. The chain is built from TRBV10-2 and TRBJ1-4; a weak D match, TRBD1 (5 bases). CDR1 WSHSY and CDR2 SAAADI come from the germline V gene. The length of the CDR3 is 13 residues. Trimming took off 3 bases at V and 8 bases at J, with 10 bases between the two ends. The CDR3 protein is CASSDGGGEKLFF. Here the CDR3 DNA reads TGCGCCAGCAGTGATGGGGGAGGCGAAAAACTGTTTTTT.

The gene calls are TRBV4-2 and TRBJ2-3; no firm D call. The CDR3 covers 15 residues. CDR1 and CDR2 from the germline V gene are LGHNA and YNFKEQ. Between the trimmed V and J ends, which lost 1 base and 2 bases, there was a span of 10 bases. The CDR3, as DNA: TGTGCCAGCAGCCAAGGACTGGAGTTCACAGATACGCAGTATTTT. Amino acid sequence: CASSQGLEFTDTQYF.

The genes are TRBV15 and TRBJ2-7; possible D gene TRBD2, 6 bases. The CDR3 has 15 residues. Trimming pared 0 bases from V and 2 bases from J, leaving 11 bases between. CDR1 is LNHNV and CDR2 is YYDKDF in the germline V gene (reference sequence). CDR3 sequence: CATSRESGPTYEQYF. Written as DNA, the CDR3 is TGTGCCACCAGCAGAGAAAGCGGGCCTACCTACGAGCAGTACTTC. Full variable domain (rest looked up from reference TRBV15 and TRBJ2-7): DAMVIQNPRYQVTQFGKPVTLSCSQTLNHNVMYWYQQKSSQAPKLLFHYYDKDFNNEADTPDNFQSRRPNTSFCFLDIRSPGLGDTAMYLCATSRESGPTYEQYFGPGTRLTVT.

This clone appeared a single time. The V call is TRBV30, the J call TRBJ1-2; 7 bases are a match to TRBD1. J lost 8 bases, V lost 3 bases, and 12 bases had no gene match. The CDR3 covers 14 residues. Germline CDR1 and CDR2: GTSNPN and SVGIG (reference sequence). The CDR3, as DNA: TGTGCCTGGAGCGCCACGGGACAGTCCGGCGGCTACACCTTC. Its translation: CAWSATGQSGGYTF.

Points on this clone: This sample also contains other DNA sequences that code for the same CDR3. The chain links TRBV9 to TRBJ1-3; D perhaps matches TRBD1 (6 bases). In germline, CDR1 is SGDLS, CDR2 YYNGEE. V was trimmed by 0 bases and J by 4 bases, leaving 11 bases between them. This CDR3 has 15 amino acids. In DNA form, the CDR3 reads TGTGCCAGCAGCGTAGCCGGGACAACAGGAAACACCATATATTTT. Its translation is CASSVAGTTGNTIYF.

The chain couples TRBV6-2 or TRBV6-3 to TRBJ1-4; 7 bases map to TRBD1. Per germline, CDR1 MNHEY and CDR2 SVGEGT. V gave up 2 bases and J gave up 7 bases; unmatched junction bases: 7. This CDR3 spans 15 amino acids. Written as DNA, the CDR3 is TGTGCCAGCAGTTACCTACAGGGGAATTCTGAAAAACTGTTTTTT. This sequence encodes CASSYLQGNSEKLFF.

The chain is built from TRBV6-5 and TRBJ1-3; D is ambiguous. Germline V gives CDR1 MNHEY, CDR2 SVGAGI. This CDR3 contains 14 residues. V was trimmed by 6 bases and J by 0 bases, leaving 9 bases between them. The CDR3 region is CASSFEGSGNTIYF. The DNA of the CDR3 is TGTGCCAGCAGCTTCGAGGGCTCTGGAAACACCATATATTTT.